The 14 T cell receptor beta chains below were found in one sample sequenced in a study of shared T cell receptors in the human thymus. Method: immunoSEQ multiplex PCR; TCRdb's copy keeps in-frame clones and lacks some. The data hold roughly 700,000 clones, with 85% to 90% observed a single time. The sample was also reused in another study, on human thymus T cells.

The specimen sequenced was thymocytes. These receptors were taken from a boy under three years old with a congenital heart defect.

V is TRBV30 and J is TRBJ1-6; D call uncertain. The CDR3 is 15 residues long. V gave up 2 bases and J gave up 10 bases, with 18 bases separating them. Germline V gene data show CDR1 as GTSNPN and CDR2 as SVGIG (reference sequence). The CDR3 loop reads CAWSRVRRVVSPLHF. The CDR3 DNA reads TGTGCCTGGAGTAGGGTCAGGAGGGTAGTGTCACCCCTCCACTTT. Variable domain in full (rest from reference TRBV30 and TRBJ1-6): SQTIHQWPATLVQPVGSPLSLECTVEGTSNPNLYWYRQAAGRGLQLLFYSVGIGQISSEVPQNLSASRPQDRQFILSSKKLLLSDSGFYLCAWSRVRRVVSPLHFGNGTRLTVT.

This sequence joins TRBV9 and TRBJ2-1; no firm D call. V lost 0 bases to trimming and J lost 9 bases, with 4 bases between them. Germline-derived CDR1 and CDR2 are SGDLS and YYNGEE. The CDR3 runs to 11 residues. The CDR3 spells CASSVGVEQFF. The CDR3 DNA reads TGTGCCAGCAGCGTAGGAGTTGAGCAGTTCTTC.

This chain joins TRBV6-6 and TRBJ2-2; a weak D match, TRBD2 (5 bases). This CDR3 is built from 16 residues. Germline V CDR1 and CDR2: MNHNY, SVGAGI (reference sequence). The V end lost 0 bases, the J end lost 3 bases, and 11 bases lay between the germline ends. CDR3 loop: CASSYSTREDTGELFF. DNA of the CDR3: TGTGCCAGCAGTTACTCGACCCGGGAAGACACCGGGGAGCTGTTTTTT.

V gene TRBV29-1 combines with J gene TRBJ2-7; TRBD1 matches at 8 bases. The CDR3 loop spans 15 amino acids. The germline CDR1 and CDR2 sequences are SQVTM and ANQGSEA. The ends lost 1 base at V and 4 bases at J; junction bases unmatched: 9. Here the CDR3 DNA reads TGCAGCGTTGAAGTTGCGGCAGGGGGCCGGTACGAGCAGTACTTC. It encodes CSVEVAAGGRYEQYF.

CDR3 sequence: CASSLRGRGVQETQYF. The DNA for the CDR3 is TGTGCCAGCAGTTTACGCGGTCGGGGGGTGCAAGAGACCCAGTACTTC. The genes are TRBV27 and TRBJ2-5; 7 bases fit TRBD2. The CDR3 totals 16 residues. V dropped 2 bases and J dropped 2; count of bases not matched to a gene: 8. Germline lookup yields CDR1 MNHEY and CDR2 SMNVEV (reference sequence).

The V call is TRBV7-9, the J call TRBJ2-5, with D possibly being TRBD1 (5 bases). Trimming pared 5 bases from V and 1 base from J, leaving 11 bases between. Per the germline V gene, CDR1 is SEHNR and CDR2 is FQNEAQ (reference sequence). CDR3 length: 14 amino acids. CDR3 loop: CASSAGHFQETQYF. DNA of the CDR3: TGTGCCAGCAGCGCCGGACACTTCCAAGAGACCCAGTACTTC.

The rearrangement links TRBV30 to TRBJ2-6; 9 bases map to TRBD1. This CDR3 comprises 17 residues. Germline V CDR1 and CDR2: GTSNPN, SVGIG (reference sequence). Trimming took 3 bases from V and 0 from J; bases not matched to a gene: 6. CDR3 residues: CAWRAGQGLSGANVLTF. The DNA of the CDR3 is TGTGCCTGGAGAGCGGGACAGGGCCTCTCTGGGGCCAACGTCCTGACTTTC. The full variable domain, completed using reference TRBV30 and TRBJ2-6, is SQTIHQWPATLVQPVGSPLSLECTVEGTSNPNLYWYRQAAGRGLQLLFYSVGIGQISSEVPQNLSASRPQDRQFILSSKKLLLSDSGFYLCAWRAGQGLSGANVLTFGAGSRLTVL.

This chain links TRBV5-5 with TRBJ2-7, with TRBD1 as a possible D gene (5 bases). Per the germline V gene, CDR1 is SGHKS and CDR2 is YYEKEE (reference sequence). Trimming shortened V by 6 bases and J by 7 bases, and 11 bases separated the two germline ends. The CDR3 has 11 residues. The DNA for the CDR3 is TGTGCCAGCATATACAAGGGGGAGCAGTACTTC. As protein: CASIYKGEQYF.

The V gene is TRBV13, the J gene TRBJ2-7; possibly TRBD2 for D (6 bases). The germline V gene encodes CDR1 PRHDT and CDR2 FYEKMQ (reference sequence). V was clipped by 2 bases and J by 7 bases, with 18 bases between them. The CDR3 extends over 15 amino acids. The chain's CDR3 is CASSLCTTRPREQYF. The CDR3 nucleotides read TGTGCCAGCAGCTTATGTACGACTAGGCCTAGGGAGCAGTACTTC.

The CDR3 DNA follows: TGTGCCAGCAGCTTACGGGACGAGCAGTACTTC. It codes for CASSLRDEQYF. The rearrangement uses TRBV5-4 and TRBJ2-7; D gene uncertain. This CDR3 is 11 amino acids long. V was trimmed by 2 bases and J by 5 bases, leaving 5 bases between them. Germline V gives CDR1 SGHNT, CDR2 YYREEE (reference sequence).

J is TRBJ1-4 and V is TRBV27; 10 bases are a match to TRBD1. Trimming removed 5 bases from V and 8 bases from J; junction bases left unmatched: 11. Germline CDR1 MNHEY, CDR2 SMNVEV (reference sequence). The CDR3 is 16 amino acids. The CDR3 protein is CASSLLGDRGREKLFF. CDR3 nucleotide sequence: TGTGCCAGCAGTCTCCTAGGGGACAGGGGTAGGGAAAAACTGTTTTTT.

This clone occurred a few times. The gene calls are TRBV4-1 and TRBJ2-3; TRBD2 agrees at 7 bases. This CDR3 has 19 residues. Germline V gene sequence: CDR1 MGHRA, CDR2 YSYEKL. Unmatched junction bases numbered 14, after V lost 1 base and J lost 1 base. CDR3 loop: CASSQVGLAVQLGTDTQYF. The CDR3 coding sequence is TGCGCCAGCAGCCAAGTAGGCCTAGCGGTTCAGTTGGGCACAGATACGCAGTATTTT.

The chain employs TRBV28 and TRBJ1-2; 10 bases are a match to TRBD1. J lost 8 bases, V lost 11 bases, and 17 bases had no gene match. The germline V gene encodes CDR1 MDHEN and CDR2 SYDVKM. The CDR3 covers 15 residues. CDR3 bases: TGTGCCTCCCACCCCAGGGGACAGGGGCTGGAGGGCTACACCTTC. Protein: CASHPRGQGLEGYTF.

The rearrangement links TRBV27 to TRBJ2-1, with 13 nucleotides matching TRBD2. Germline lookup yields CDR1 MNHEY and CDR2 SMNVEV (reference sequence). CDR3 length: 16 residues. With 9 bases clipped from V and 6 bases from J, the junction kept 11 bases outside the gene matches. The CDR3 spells CASTPEGLAGVNEQFF. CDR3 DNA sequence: TGTGCCAGTACCCCGGAAGGACTAGCGGGAGTCAATGAGCAGTTCTTC.